This T cell receptor (beta chain) appears in the sequencing data of a study of T cell clusters in autoimmune cytopenias. By frequency, this clonotype is medium-sized. As yet, its antigen is unknown. Each sample's input was around 250 ng genomic DNA, 40,000 or so genome equivalents. Germline V gene data show CDR1 as LNHDA and CDR2 as SQIVND (reference sequence). The CDR3 loop spans 13 amino acids. Overall study findings and caveats: Primary autoimmune cytopenia patients appeared to lack physiological T cell clusters present in healthy donors.

One tube held mixed TRB-A and TRB-B primer pools for touch-down PCR. TCRdb re-called the multiplex PCR reads and shows each CDR3 protein once, DNA omitted. The ten top clones account for around 3.3%, within a sample of some 15,000 distinct CDR3 sequences. These data were also filed under a second study, of T cell repertoires in aging, cancer and after chemotherapy. This second study notes: In each cancer cohort, median generation probability increased across chemotherapy, suggesting thymic output rebounded.

This clonotype was sampled from a human donor in good health. The sequencing sample was made of peripheral blood. This chain joins TRBV19 and TRBJ1-2; TCRdb picks TRBD1, but there is no DNA to check that call. The CDR3 region is CASSWDRAYGYTF.